The 5 T cell receptor beta chains given below trace back to one sample, sequenced in a study of glioma-infiltrating T cells. Amplification of TCR alpha and beta CDR3 regions from RNA used iRepertoire nested multiplex PCR. TCRdb used MiXCR to reprocess the multiplex PCR reads, holding one entry per CDR3 protein. The sample has more than 110,000 distinct CDR3 sequences, about two fifths seen once. The sample consisted of glioma tissue, nonneoplastic brain tissue, or PBMCs (not recorded which). Receptor source: a human donor with low-grade glioma or glioblastoma, undergoing nonglioma brain surgery, or in good health (not recorded which).

The rearrangement joins TRBV9 to TRBJ2-6, with D possibly TRBD2 on 5 matching bases. V lost 2 bases, J lost 4 bases, and 10 bases lay in between. The germline V gene has CDR1 SGDLS and CDR2 YYNGEE. The CDR3 has 15 amino acids. The CDR3 DNA reads TGTGCCAGCAGCGTTCGGACTGCCGGGGCCAACGTCCTGACTTTC. Amino acid sequence: CASSVRTAGANVLTF. Filled out from reference TRBV9 and TRBJ2-6, the complete variable domain reads DSGVTQTPKHLITATGQRVTLRCSPRSGDLSVYWYQQSLDQGLQFLIQYYNGEERAKGNILERFSAQQFPDLHSELNLSSLELGDSALYFCASSVRTAGANVLTFGAGSRLTVL.

The chain joins TRBV12-3 or TRBV12-4 to TRBJ2-6; D unresolved. V lost 5 bases and J 2 bases, leaving 4 bases between the germline ends. The CDR3 is made up of 13 amino acids. CDR3 loop: CASSTTGANVLTF. Written as DNA, the CDR3 is TGTGCCAGCAGTACCACTGGGGCCAACGTCCTGACTTTC.

The genes are TRBV3-1 and TRBJ2-1; TRBD2 is a possible D gene (6 bases). Germline V gives CDR1 LGHDT, CDR2 YNNKEL (reference sequence). V was shortened by 4 bases and J by 12 bases, with 13 bases between the two germline ends. The CDR3 totals 12 residues. The CDR3 loop is CASSLGGTRQFF. CDR3 DNA sequence: TGTGCCAGCAGCCTGGGCGGGACTCGGCAGTTCTTC.

This clonotype was seen only a few times. The gene calls are TRBV6-1 and TRBJ1-1; TRBD1 is a possible D gene (6 bases). V was shortened by 6 bases and J by 1 base, with 9 bases between the two germline ends. There are 13 residues in the CDR3. CDR1 is MNHNS, CDR2 SASEGT, per germline. The CDR3 region is CASSTGQNTEAFF. As DNA, the CDR3 is TGTGCCAGCAGCACGGGACAGAACACTGAAGCTTTCTTT.

This clonotype was seen more than once but under ten times. V and J are TRBV7-2 and TRBJ2-7, with 7 bases fitting TRBD2. The CDR3 totals 14 residues. Germline CDR1 and CDR2: SGHTA and FQGNSA. J was trimmed by 2 bases and V by 4 bases; bases with no gene match: 5. CDR3 coding DNA: TGTGCCAGCAGCTCCCCAGCGGGACCCTACGAGCAGTACTTC. It codes for CASSSPAGPYEQYF.